Listed below are T cell receptor beta chains from one sample, sequenced in a study of cytomegalovirus exposure and HLA in healthy donors. Here immunoSEQ multiplex PCR was the method, and the copy in TCRdb shows in-frame clones only, minus some. The data show about 97,000 clones, 83% seen once. The source material was PBMCs. These receptors were taken from a man aged 35-49 years in good health and CMV-seronegative. CDR3s include the opening cysteine and the closing phenylalanine or tryptophan. A D gene is named only where the DNA matches it firmly. Expanded clones get a size class; other rows say once, few or many, or leave the size out.

clone_size	v_call	j_call	d_call	cdr3_aa	cdr3_nt
.	TRBV7-8	TRBJ2-7	TRBD1	CASSFDRDEQYF	TGTGCCAGCAGCTTTGACAGGGACGAGCAGTACTTC
.	TRBV13	TRBJ2-7	.	CASSSWGLSDEQYF	TGTGCCAGCAGCTCGTGGGGACTCAGCGACGAGCAGTACTTC
.	TRBV11-2	TRBJ2-7	.	CASSSRIRGYEQYF	TGTGCCAGCAGCTCCAGAATTAGGGGATACGAGCAGTACTTC
.	TRBV6-1	TRBJ1-5	.	CASSERGQPQHF	TGTGCCAGCAGTGAAAGAGGGCAGCCCCAGCATTTT
.	TRBV5-6	TRBJ2-2	.	CASSLIYFSGELFF	TGTGCCAGCAGCTTGATCTACTTCTCCGGGGAGCTGTTTTTT
.	TRBV7-8	TRBJ1-5	TRBD1	CASSPYRGRNNQPQHF	TGTGCCAGCAGCCCATACAGGGGGCGCAACAATCAGCCCCAGCATTTT
.	TRBV14	TRBJ1-1	.	CASSLYGEKNTEAFF	TGTGCCAGCAGCCTTTACGGAGAGAAGAACACTGAAGCTTTCTTT
.	TRBV15	TRBJ2-5	TRBD1	CATKPEDRGHTETQYF	TGTGCCACCAAACCCGAGGACAGGGGGCATACTGAGACCCAGTACTTC
.	TRBV6-4	TRBJ2-5	.	CASSDLPGGQPQYF	TGTGCCAGCAGTGACCTCCCGGGGGGCCAGCCCCAGTACTTC
few	TRBV6-1	TRBJ1-6	TRBD1	CASSGGPGQPYNSPLHF	TGTGCCAGCAGTGGAGGGCCGGGACAGCCTTATAATTCACCCCTCCACTTT
.	TRBV9	TRBJ1-2	TRBD1	CAGSVGGQDSYGYTF	TGTGCCGGCAGCGTAGGAGGACAGGACTCCTATGGCTACACCTTC
.	TRBV5-5	TRBJ2-7	TRBD2	CASSPQRGVYEQYF	TGTGCCAGCAGCCCCCAGCGGGGAGTCTACGAGCAGTACTTC
.	TRBV5-8	TRBJ1-2	.	CASSPDSNYGYTF	TGTGCCAGCAGCCCTGACAGTAACTATGGCTACACCTTC
.	TRBV11-3	TRBJ2-7	.	CASSRGAAYEQYF	TGTGCCAGCAGCCGAGGAGCGGCTTACGAGCAGTACTTC
.	TRBV5-1	TRBJ2-1	TRBD2	CASSPTSAAGEQFF	TGCGCCAGCAGCCCGACTAGCGCGGCTGGGGAGCAGTTCTTC
once	TRBV9	TRBJ1-4	TRBD1	CASSIRTGTTNEKLFF	TGTGCCAGCAGCATTCGGACAGGTACAACTAATGAAAAACTGTTTTTT
.	TRBV6-5	TRBJ1-4	.	CASSYSSGEKLFF	TGTGCCAGCAGTTACTCTTCAGGGGAAAAACTGTTTTTT
once	TRBV6-1	TRBJ1-2	.	CASRLDRGLIYGYTF	TGTGCCAGCAGGTTGGACAGAGGGTTAATCTATGGCTACACCTTC
.	TRBV27	TRBJ2-1	TRBD2	CASSPQGGARRHPNEQFF	TGTGCCAGCAGTCCCCAGGGAGGGGCGCGAAGACACCCCAATGAGCAGTTCTTC
.	TRBV5-1	TRBJ2-3	TRBD2	CASNPIGPSGADTQYF	TGCGCCAGCAACCCGATCGGGCCTAGCGGGGCAGATACGCAGTATTTT
.	TRBV29-1	TRBJ2-7	.	CSVAGTTYEQYF	TGCAGCGTTGCAGGTACCACCTACGAGCAGTACTTC
.	TRBV7-2	TRBJ1-5	.	CASSLGGVSNQPQHF	TGTGCCAGCAGCTTAGGGGGGGTAAGCAATCAGCCCCAGCATTTT
.	TRBV15	TRBJ1-5	.	CATSRESGIYSNQPQHF	TGTGCCACCAGCAGAGAATCAGGTATCTATAGCAATCAGCCCCAGCATTTT